The entry below gives a single T cell receptor beta chain sequence along with its context. The entry originates in a study of CD8 T cells in ankylosing spondylitis. Germline V gives CDR1 LGHDT, CDR2 YNNKEL (reference sequence). The J segment lost 1 base and the V segment lost 6 bases, leaving 8 bases of the junction unmatched. CDR3 length: 15 residues. TCRdb used MiXCR to reprocess the 5' RACE reads, holding one entry per CDR3 protein. This sample has approximately 350,000 distinct CDR3 sequences, with roughly 15% found just once. The sequencing input was blood, either unsorted or a sorted T cell fraction (not recorded which). V and J are TRBV3-1 and TRBJ2-5; 7 bases align to TRBD1. The receptor was isolated from a male donor with ankylosing spondylitis or in good health (not recorded which). DNA of the CDR3: TGTGCCAGCAGTCGGCGAGGACAGGCCCAAGAGACCCAGTACTTC. It translates to CASSRRGQAQETQYF.